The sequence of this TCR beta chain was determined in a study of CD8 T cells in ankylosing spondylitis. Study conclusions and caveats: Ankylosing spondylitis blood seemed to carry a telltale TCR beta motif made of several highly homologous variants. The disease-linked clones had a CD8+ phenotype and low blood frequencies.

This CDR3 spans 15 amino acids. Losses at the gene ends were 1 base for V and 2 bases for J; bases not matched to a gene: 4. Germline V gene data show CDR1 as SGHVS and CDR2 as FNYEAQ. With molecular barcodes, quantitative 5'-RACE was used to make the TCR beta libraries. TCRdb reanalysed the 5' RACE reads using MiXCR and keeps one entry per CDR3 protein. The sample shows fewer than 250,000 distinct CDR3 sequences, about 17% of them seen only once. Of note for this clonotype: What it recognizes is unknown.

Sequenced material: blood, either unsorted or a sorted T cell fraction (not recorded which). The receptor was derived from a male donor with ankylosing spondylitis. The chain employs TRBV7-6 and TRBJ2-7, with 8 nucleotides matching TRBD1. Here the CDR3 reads CASSLDPGGPYEQYF. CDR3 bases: TGTGCCAGCAGCTTAGATCCAGGGGGCCCCTACGAGCAGTACTTC.